This entry lists 31 T cell receptor beta chains sequenced from one sample in a study of shared clonotypes between healthy human individuals. TCRdb keeps only in-frame clones here, not all; method: immunoSEQ multiplex PCR. Here the sample spans some 690,000 clones, less than 95% being singletons. Sequencing used memory CD8+ T cells from PBMCs. The subset is: CD45RO+ cells pooled with CCR7-negative TemRA cells. The source of these receptors is a man aged 18-30 years in good health. Some clones in this sample may be carry-over from other donors' samples.

The chain carries TRBV10-3 and TRBJ1-3; perhaps TRBD1 as D (6 bases). The CDR3 runs to 18 residues. Germline V CDR1 and CDR2: ENHRY, SYGVKD. Trimming left V 6 bases short and J 4 bases short, with 25 bases between. The CDR3 nucleotides are TGTGCCATCAGCGGGACACCCTATGTACTAAACCGAGGAAACACCATATATTTT. Amino acids: CAISGTPYVLNRGNTIYF.

The V gene is TRBV4-1, the J gene TRBJ1-3, with a tentative D call TRBD1 (6 bases). The CDR3 is made up of 14 amino acids. Per germline, CDR1 MGHRA and CDR2 YSYEKL. Trimming removed 8 bases from V and 2 bases from J, with 13 bases in between. The CDR3 loop is CASGTQGAGNTIYF. The CDR3 DNA sequence: TGCGCCAGCGGGACACAGGGAGCTGGAAACACCATATATTTT.

This chain joins TRBV6-5 and TRBJ1-1; the D is unclear. The germline V and J ends were trimmed by 0 bases and 4 bases, with 12 bases remaining between them. The CDR3 is made up of 15 amino acids. Germline CDR1 is MNHEY and CDR2 is SVGAGI. This CDR3 is CASSYSQALFTEAFF. Written as DNA, the CDR3 is TGTGCCAGCAGTTACTCCCAAGCCCTCTTCACTGAAGCTTTCTTT.

With respect to this clone: This clone may be a read error of a much larger clone one base away. Other nucleotide sequences from this sample produce the same CDR3. This chain joins TRBV6-5 and TRBJ2-7, with 7 bases that match TRBD1. The CDR3 extends over 12 amino acids. The germline V gene encodes CDR1 MNHEY and CDR2 SVGAGI. The V and J ends lost 6 bases and 3 bases, in that order; junction bases with no gene match: 2. The CDR3 loop reads CASSWDSYEQYF. The CDR3 DNA follows: TGTGCCAGCAGCTGGGACAGCTACGAGCAGTACTTC.

This chain links TRBV6-5 with TRBJ2-1; no clear D. The germline V gene has CDR1 MNHEY and CDR2 SVGAGI. The CDR3 totals 14 residues. The V end lost 0 bases, the J end lost 2 bases, and 5 bases lay between the germline ends. The CDR3 reads CASSYSSTYNEQFF. For the CDR3, the DNA is TGTGCCAGCAGTTACTCGAGCACCTACAATGAGCAGTTCTTC.

The V gene is TRBV7-8, the J gene TRBJ2-7, with no clear D. Germline lookup yields CDR1 SGHVS and CDR2 FQNEAQ. The CDR3 extends over 17 amino acids. The V and J ends lost 5 bases and 6 bases respectively, with 26 bases between them. In DNA form, the CDR3 reads TGTGCCAGCAGCCCGAAGTACTTGGGCCAAACGGCGCCCGAGCAGTACTTC. Translating it yields CASSPKYLGQTAPEQYF.

The V call is TRBV15, the J call TRBJ2-1; a possible D gene is TRBD2 (6 bases). Trimming shortened V by 0 bases and J by 6 bases, and 21 bases separated the two germline ends. This CDR3 is 18 amino acids long. The germline V gene encodes CDR1 LNHNV and CDR2 YYDKDF (reference sequence). This chain's CDR3 is CATSRDYSLGTLPNEQFF. In nucleotides, the CDR3 is TGTGCCACCAGCAGAGATTATAGCTTGGGGACTCTCCCCAATGAGCAGTTCTTC.

This rearrangement joins TRBV27 to TRBJ1-2; TRBD1 matches 7 bases. Per the germline V gene, CDR1 is MNHEY and CDR2 is SMNVEV (reference sequence). The CDR3 is 15 amino acids. V trimming: 2 bases; J trimming: 4 bases; junction bases outside the gene matches: 7. CDR3 amino acids: CASSLQTGHPYGYTF. The CDR3 DNA is TGTGCCAGCAGTTTACAGACAGGGCACCCCTATGGCTACACCTTC.

The chain combines TRBV4-3 with TRBJ2-7; 7 bases match TRBD2. The germline V gene has CDR1 LGHNA and CDR2 YSLEER. The CDR3 is 16 residues long. The ends lost 1 base at V and 0 bases at J; junction bases unmatched: 6. The CDR3 region is CASSQGWGGSSYEQYF. DNA for the CDR3: TGCGCCAGCAGCCAAGGATGGGGCGGGAGCTCCTACGAGCAGTACTTC.

The chain carries TRBV2 and TRBJ2-1; D is uncertain. Germline CDR1 reads SNHLY; CDR2 reads FYNNEI. V was cut by 4 bases and J by 5 bases, with 18 bases left in between. The CDR3 loop spans 16 amino acids. CDR3 nucleotide sequence: TGTGCCAGCAGTGGTCTTCTCCAAAGCGTTAACAATGAGCAGTTCTTC. Residues: CASSGLLQSVNNEQFF. The full variable domain, rest sourced from reference TRBV2 and TRBJ2-1, is EPEVTQTPSHQVTQMGQEVILRCVPISNHLYFYWYRQILGQKVEFLVSFYNNEISEKSEIFDDQFSVERPDGSNFTLKIRSTKLEDSAMYFCASSGLLQSVNNEQFFGPGTRLTVL.

The chain carries TRBV4-2 and TRBJ2-1; D gene uncertain. Germline-derived CDR1 and CDR2 are LGHNA and YNFKEQ. The CDR3 has 17 residues. Trimming cost V 0 bases and J 1 base, with 13 bases left between them. CDR3 sequence: CASSQDLAWGSYNEQFF. CDR3 DNA: TGTGCCAGCAGCCAAGATCTGGCGTGGGGTTCCTACAATGAGCAGTTCTTC.

The chain couples TRBV7-9 to TRBJ2-3, with 7 positions matching TRBD2. Germline V gene data show CDR1 as SEHNR and CDR2 as FQNEAQ (reference sequence). V gave up 4 bases and J gave up 0 bases; unmatched junction bases: 16. This CDR3 region has 19 residues. The CDR3 DNA reads as TGTGCCAGCAGCTCCTGGGGACTGTCTAGCGGCGCTAGCACAGATACGCAGTATTTT. This sequence encodes CASSSWGLSSGASTDTQYF.

This sequence joins TRBV15 and TRBJ2-7, with 9 bases aligning to TRBD2. The germline gives CDR1 LNHNV, CDR2 YYDKDF (reference sequence). The CDR3 sequence is 15 residues long. V lost 5 bases, J lost 6 bases, and 11 bases stayed unmatched. The CDR3 is CATSACSGRGCEQYF. The CDR3 DNA reads TGTGCCACCAGCGCCTGTAGCGGGAGAGGGTGCGAGCAGTACTTC.

This clone was seen once. V is TRBV30 and J is TRBJ2-4; D possibly corresponds to TRBD2 (6 bases). The CDR3 is 13 amino acids. Trimming stripped 6 bases from V and 3 bases from J, with 12 bases between. CDR1 is GTSNPN, CDR2 SVGIG, per germline (reference sequence). The CDR3, as DNA: TGTGCCTGTTTTGGGCGGGACAAAAACATTCAGTACTTC. It is translated as CACFGRDKNIQYF.

J is TRBJ2-3 and V is TRBV6-1, with a weak D call TRBD1 (5 bases). V dropped 11 bases and J dropped 1 base, with 13 bases sitting between them. Germline CDR1 MNHNS, CDR2 SASEGT. CDR3 length: 13 amino acids. The CDR3 reads CAADIPRTDTQYF. The CDR3 DNA reads TGTGCCGCGGACATTCCCCGCACAGATACGCAGTATTTT.

The chain has TRBV27 and TRBJ1-5; TRBD1 matches at 8 bases. CDR3 length: 15 residues. J lost 2 bases, V lost 6 bases, and 6 bases had no gene match. Looked up from germline, CDR1 is MNHEY and CDR2 is SMNVEV (reference sequence). CDR3 in amino acids: CASRPDRVGNQPQHF. The CDR3, as DNA: TGTGCCAGCAGGCCGGACAGGGTTGGCAATCAGCCCCAGCATTTT.

CDR3 loop: CSAHPSETQYF. In nucleotides, the CDR3 is TGCAGCGCTCACCCTTCAGAGACCCAGTACTTC. This chain joins TRBV29-1 and TRBJ2-5; D unclear. The V end was cut by 7 bases, the J end by 4 bases, with 10 bases between. Germline V CDR1 and CDR2: SQVTM, ANQGSEA. The CDR3 is 11 amino acids.

The gene calls are TRBV28 and TRBJ1-1; 10 bases align to TRBD1. The germline CDR1 and CDR2 sequences are MDHEN and SYDVKM. V shed 2 bases, J shed 6 bases, and the junction held 0 bases outside the gene matches. The CDR3 covers 13 residues. The CDR3 region is CASSLGTGAEAFF. The CDR3 nucleotides are TGTGCCAGCAGTTTAGGGACAGGGGCTGAAGCTTTCTTT.

As for this clone: At one of its ends the junction is not consistent with the germline gene, which may arise from a read error. The chain links TRBV18 to TRBJ2-3; D is unclear. From germline, CDR1 is KGHSH and CDR2 LQKENI. This CDR3 is 14 amino acids long. The CDR3 coding sequence is TGTGTCAGCTCACCACCCGGCGACACAGATACGCAGTATTTT. Translated: CVSSPPGDTDTQYF.

This chain joins TRBV6-5 and TRBJ2-3, with 9 positions matching TRBD2. J was trimmed by 4 bases and V by 1 base; bases with no gene match: 3. Germline V gene lookup returns CDR1 MNHEY and CDR2 SVGAGI. The CDR3 is 15 residues long. CDR3 region: CASSYYSGRPDTQYF. The CDR3 nucleotides read TGTGCCAGCAGTTACTATAGCGGGAGACCAGATACGCAGTATTTT.

The V call is TRBV7-9, the J call TRBJ2-3, with unresolved D. The CDR3 totals 14 residues. From germline, CDR1 is SEHNR and CDR2 FQNEAQ (reference sequence). Between the trimmed V and J ends, which lost 1 base and 0 bases, there was a span of 5 bases. The chain's CDR3 is CASSLVSSTDTQYF. CDR3 coding DNA: TGTGCCAGCAGCTTAGTATCTAGCACAGATACGCAGTATTTT.

The V gene is TRBV6-4, the J gene TRBJ2-1, with 11 bases identical to TRBD2. Germline V gene sequence: CDR1 MRHNA, CDR2 SNTAGT. The CDR3 is 16 amino acids. J gave up 4 bases and V 5 bases, and 7 bases lay outside the gene matches. CDR3 nucleotide sequence: TGTGCCAGCAGTCCTTCCGGGACTAGCGGTTACAATGAGCAGTTCTTC. Amino acids: CASSPSGTSGYNEQFF.

The chain carries TRBV5-1 and TRBJ2-2; 10 bases are shared with TRBD1. V was clipped by 4 bases and J by 4 bases; unmatched bases: 4. Germline V lookup: CDR1 SGHRS, CDR2 YFSETQ. The length of the CDR3 is 15 residues. The CDR3 spells CASSVWDRGTGELFF. CDR3 DNA: TGCGCCAGCAGCGTATGGGACAGGGGCACCGGGGAGCTGTTTTTT.

The chain couples TRBV10-1 to TRBJ2-2; TRBD1 or TRBD2 may be the D gene (5 bases each). There are 12 residues in the CDR3. The germline V gene has CDR1 WNHNN and CDR2 SYGVQD (reference sequence). The V end lost 5 bases, the J end lost 6 bases, and 7 bases lay between the germline ends. In DNA form, the CDR3 reads TGCGCCAGCAGTCTGGGACCCGGGGAGCTGTTTTTT. Its translation is CASSLGPGELFF.

The V and J genes are TRBV19 and TRBJ2-5; TRBD1 aligns across 7 bases. Germline lookup yields CDR1 LNHDA and CDR2 SQIVND (reference sequence). V lost 3 bases to trimming and J lost 4 bases; unmatched junction nucleotides: 8. This CDR3 spans 15 amino acids. Here the CDR3 reads CASSISWPGGETQYF. The CDR3 DNA is TGTGCCAGTAGTATTAGTTGGCCAGGGGGAGAGACCCAGTACTTC.

The chain has TRBV27 and TRBJ2-3, with no clear D. Trimming shortened V by 6 bases and J by 0 bases, and 13 bases separated the two germline ends. Per the germline V gene, CDR1 is MNHEY and CDR2 is SMNVEV (reference sequence). CDR3 size: 15 residues. The CDR3 region has the DNA TGTGCCAGCAGCCCGCTACACGCAAGCACAGATACGCAGTATTTT. This gives the protein CASSPLHASTDTQYF.

J is TRBJ2-1 and V is TRBV19; TRBD2 matches 9 bases. V dropped 5 bases and J dropped 7; count of bases not matched to a gene: 9. CDR3 size: 15 residues. CDR1 and CDR2 (germline): LNHDA, SQIVND (reference sequence). The CDR3 DNA reads as TGTGCCAGTAGTCTAGCGGGATTCAGTCAGAATGAGCAGTTCTTC. Encoded protein: CASSLAGFSQNEQFF.

V is TRBV27 and J is TRBJ2-7; D is perhaps TRBD1 or TRBD2 (6 bases each). V was trimmed by 8 bases and J by 7 bases, leaving 12 bases between them. Germline-derived CDR1 and CDR2 are MNHEY and SMNVEV (reference sequence). CDR3 length: 11 residues. CDR3 sequence (DNA): TGTGCCAGCTGCGGAGGGGGGGAGCAGTACTTC. Encoded protein: CASCGGGEQYF.

Here the CDR3 reads CASSLGRGFEQYF. CDR3 nucleotide sequence: TGTGCCAGCAGCTTAGGCCGGGGGTTCGAGCAGTACTTC. The chain is built from TRBV13 and TRBJ2-7; D is perhaps TRBD2 (6 bases). There are 13 residues in the CDR3. Germline V gives CDR1 PRHDT, CDR2 FYEKMQ (reference sequence). V was cut by 0 bases and J by 6 bases, with 9 bases left in between.

This clone was recorded a few times. The genes are TRBV19 and TRBJ1-2, with D unresolved. CDR1 is LNHDA and CDR2 is SQIVND in the germline V gene (reference sequence). V was cut by 5 bases and J by 6 bases, with 10 bases left in between. CDR3 length: 12 residues. CDR3 sequence (DNA): TGTGCCAGTAGTTGGGGTTTAGATGGCTACACCTTC. It yields the protein CASSWGLDGYTF.

The J gene is TRBJ1-6, the V gene TRBV4-1; no definite D call. Trimming removed 4 bases from V and 0 bases from J, with 13 bases in between. The germline CDR1 and CDR2 sequences are MGHRA and YSYEKL. The CDR3 consists of 17 residues. CDR3 in DNA: TGCGCCAGCAGCCCCTCCCCACCTAGCTCCTATAATTCACCCCTCCACTTT. Protein sequence: CASSPSPPSSYNSPLHF.